This entry concerns a single TCR beta chain. The data were taken from a study of OX40 agonist ivuxolimab in advanced cancers. Study details: As their treatment, patients were administered ivuxolimab, an agonistic anti-OX40 (CD134) antibody.

The method was immunoSEQ multiplex PCR; TCRdb's version includes in-frame clones alone and lacks a portion of them. The sample shows just over 60,000 clones, 75% to 90% of them seen only once. The TCR comes from an adult with an advanced solid tumor such as melanoma, head and neck, liver or kidney cancer. The sequences come from CD4+ or CD8+ T cells sorted from blood, collected in a trial of the OX40 agonist ivuxolimab.

CDR3 loop: CASSLGRETRQFF. In nucleotides, the CDR3 is TGTGCCAGCAGCTTGGGGCGAGAAACGAGGCAGTTCTTC. This chain links TRBV5-6 with TRBJ2-1; D remains ambiguous. CDR1 is SGHDT, CDR2 YYEEEE, per germline. The CDR3 covers 13 residues. V lost 0 bases and J lost 12, with 13 bases in between. Full variable domain (remainder filled in from reference TRBV5-6 and TRBJ2-1): DAGVTQSPTHLIKTRGQQVTLRCSPKSGHDTVSWYQQALGQGPQFIFQYYEEEERQRGNFPDRFSGHQFPNYSSELNVNALLLGDSALYLCASSLGRETRQFFGPGTRLTVL.